Listed below are T cell receptor beta chains from one sample, sequenced in a study of regulatory T cells in long-lasting Graves disease. From the multiplex PCR reads, TCRdb called clonotypes with MiXCR, one entry per CDR3 protein. This sample carries more than 450,000 distinct CDR3 sequences, 9.5% to 15% of them seen once, and the ten largest clones take roughly 8.9%. The same specimen was also included in a second study, on T cells in Graves' hyperthyroidism and ophthalmopathy.

The sequencing used peripheral blood mononuclear cells (PBMCs), collected at new diagnosis, from a patient treated with antithyroid drugs. All receptors come from a woman aged 25 to 45 with Graves disease. The CDR3 runs from the conserved cysteine through the conserved F or W. The D gene is left open where the match is weak. The size entry is marked missing in some rows and otherwise reads once, few, many or a size class.

>few|TRBV20-1|NA|TRBJ1-2
CSATLGASGDGYTF
TGCAGTGCTACCTTGGGGGCATCGGGGGATGGCTACACCTTC
>many|TRBV28|TRBD2|TRBJ2-1
CASSFRAGGQNEQFF
TGTGCCAGCAGTTTCCGAGCGGGAGGGCAAAATGAGCAGTTCTTC
>many|TRBV6-5|NA|TRBJ1-1
CASSYSPGLEAFF
TGTGCCAGCAGTTACTCTCCAGGACTTGAAGCTTTCTTT
>many|TRBV9|NA|TRBJ1-5
CASSYGHGSQPQHF
TGTGCCAGCAGCTACGGACACGGCAGTCAGCCCCAGCATTTT
>many|TRBV20-1|NA|TRBJ1-1
CSASGSGEAFF
TGCAGTGCTAGTGGAAGCGGTGAAGCTTTCTTT
>few|TRBV3-1|NA|TRBJ2-7
CASSPSVGVSYEQYF
TGTGCCAGCAGCCCCAGCGTAGGGGTCTCCTACGAGCAGTACTTC
>many|TRBV28|NA|TRBJ1-2
CASSFGYLSDYGYTF
TGTGCCAGCAGTTTCGGATACCTAAGCGACTATGGCTACACCTTC
>many|TRBV6-1|NA|TRBJ2-2
CASSEHGNWDAGELFF
TGTGCCAGCAGTGAACACGGTAATTGGGACGCCGGGGAGCTGTTTTTT
>many|TRBV6-1|TRBD1|TRBJ2-7
CASSHRGNEQYF
TGTGCCAGCAGTCACAGGGGAAACGAGCAGTACTTC
>many|TRBV27|TRBD1|TRBJ1-5
CASSLGQGANQPQHF
TGTGCCAGCAGTTTAGGTCAGGGGGCGAATCAGCCCCAGCATTTT
>NA|TRBV11-2|NA|TRBJ2-1
CASSLNGSFAPEQFF
TGTGCCAGCAGCTTAAACGGGAGTTTTGCCCCTGAGCAGTTCTTC
>many|TRBV6-1|TRBD2|TRBJ2-2
CASSTGTSGRVGTGELFF
TGTGCCAGCAGCACCGGGACTAGCGGGAGGGTAGGCACCGGGGAGCTGTTTTTT
>many|TRBV25-1|TRBD2|TRBJ2-1
CASSEFREAGDNEQFF
TGTGCCAGCAGTGAATTCCGGGAGGCGGGTGACAATGAGCAGTTCTTC
>many|TRBV11-1|NA|TRBJ2-1
CASNSLTYNEQFF
TGTGCCAGCAATAGTCTTACCTACAATGAGCAGTTCTTC
>NA|TRBV7-2|NA|TRBJ2-2
CASSLASQTGELFF
TGTGCCAGCAGCTTAGCTTCCCAAACCGGGGAGCTGTTTTTT
>NA|TRBV30|NA|TRBJ1-1
CAYGDTEAFF
TGTGCCTACGGGGACACCGAAGCTTTCTTT
>NA|TRBV27|NA|TRBJ2-7
CASSPFAGLVYEQYF
TGTGCCAGCAGTCCCTTTGCGGGATTGGTGTACGAGCAGTACTTC
>few|TRBV19|NA|TRBJ1-2
CASSLQGLHYDYTF
TGTGCCAGTAGTTTACAAGGCCTACACTATGACTACACCTTC
>many|TRBV6-5|NA|TRBJ1-2
CASSYQPPNYGYTF
TGTGCCAGCAGTTACCAACCTCCTAACTATGGCTACACCTTC